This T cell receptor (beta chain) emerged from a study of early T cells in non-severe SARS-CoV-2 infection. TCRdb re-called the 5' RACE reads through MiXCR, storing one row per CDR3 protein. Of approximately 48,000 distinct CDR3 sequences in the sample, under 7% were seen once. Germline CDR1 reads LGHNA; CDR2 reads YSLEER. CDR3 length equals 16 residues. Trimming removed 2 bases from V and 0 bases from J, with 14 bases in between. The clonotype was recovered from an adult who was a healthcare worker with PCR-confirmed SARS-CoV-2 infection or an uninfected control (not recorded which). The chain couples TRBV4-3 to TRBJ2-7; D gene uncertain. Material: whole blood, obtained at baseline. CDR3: CASSQSYTKSSYEQYF. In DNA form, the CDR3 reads TGCGCCAGCAGCCAATCCTATACAAAGAGCTCCTACGAGCAGTACTTC.